This TCR beta chain was sequenced for a study of identifying expanded T cells in peripheral blood. The method was immunoSEQ multiplex PCR; TCRdb's version includes in-frame clones alone and lacks a portion of them. The profile shows about 110,000 clones, approximately 90% of them singletons. Germline V gene lookup returns CDR1 MNHNS and CDR2 SASEGT. The CDR3 totals 14 residues. Trimming pared 6 bases from V and 2 bases from J, leaving 14 bases between. Turning to this clone: The antigen remains undetermined.

Broader study findings: Variance in clone template counts between approximately 2-week samples significantly increased with total template count across all healthy donors.

Sequencing was performed on blood. This sequence was found in a person aged 18 to 70 in good health. The V and J genes are TRBV6-1 and TRBJ2-7, with D possibly being TRBD1 (6 bases). The CDR3 is CASRMGTKTYEQYF. CDR3 sequence (DNA): TGTGCCAGCAGGATGGGGACAAAGACCTACGAGCAGTACTTC.